This T cell receptor (beta chain) was obtained from a study of T cell responses to AZD1222 COVID-19 vaccine. Overall study context: Second doses that came at about 4 or about 12 weeks were put together.

To note about this clone: An end of the junction differs from the germline gene, which may be a read error.

Clones were read by immunoSEQ multiplex PCR, and TCRdb kept only the in-frame ones, dropping some. The data show roughly 120,000 clones, about 92% seen once. Sequencing used peripheral blood, obtained on day 0 of AZD1222 vaccination. This sequence was found in an adult in good health.

CDR3 sequence reads: CSASPLAGDSYKQYF. Written as DNA, the CDR3 is TGCAGTGCTAGTCCCCTAGCGGGTGACTCCTACAAGCAGTACTTC. This rearrangement joins TRBV20-1 to TRBJ2-7; 8 nucleotides agree with TRBD2. CDR1 is DFQATT and CDR2 is SNEGSKA in the germline V gene (reference sequence). The CDR3 extends over 15 amino acids.